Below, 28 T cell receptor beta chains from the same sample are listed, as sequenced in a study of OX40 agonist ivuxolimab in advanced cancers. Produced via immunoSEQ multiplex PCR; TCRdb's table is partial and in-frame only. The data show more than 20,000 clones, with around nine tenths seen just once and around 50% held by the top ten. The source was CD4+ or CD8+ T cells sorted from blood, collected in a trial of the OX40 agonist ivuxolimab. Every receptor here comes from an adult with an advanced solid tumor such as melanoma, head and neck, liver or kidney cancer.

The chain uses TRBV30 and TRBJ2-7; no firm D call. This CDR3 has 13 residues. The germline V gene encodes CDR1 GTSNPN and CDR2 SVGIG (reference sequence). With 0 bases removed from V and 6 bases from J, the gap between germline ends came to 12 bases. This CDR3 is CAWSVPTGGEQYF. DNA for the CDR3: TGTGCCTGGAGTGTACCGACGGGTGGCGAGCAGTACTTC.

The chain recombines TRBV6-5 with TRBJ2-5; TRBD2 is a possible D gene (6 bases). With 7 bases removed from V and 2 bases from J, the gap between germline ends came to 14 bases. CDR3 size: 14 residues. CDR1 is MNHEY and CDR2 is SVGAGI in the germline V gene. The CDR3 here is CASTRAGLQETQYF. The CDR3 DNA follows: TGTGCCAGCACGAGGGCGGGACTGCAAGAGACCCAGTACTTC.

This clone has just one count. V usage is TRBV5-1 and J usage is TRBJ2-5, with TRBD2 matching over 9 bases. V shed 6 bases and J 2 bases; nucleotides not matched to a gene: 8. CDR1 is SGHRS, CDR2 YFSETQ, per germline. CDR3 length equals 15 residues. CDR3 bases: TGCGCCAGCACCGCTCTAGCGGGGAGACAAGAGACCCAGTACTTC. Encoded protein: CASTALAGRQETQYF.

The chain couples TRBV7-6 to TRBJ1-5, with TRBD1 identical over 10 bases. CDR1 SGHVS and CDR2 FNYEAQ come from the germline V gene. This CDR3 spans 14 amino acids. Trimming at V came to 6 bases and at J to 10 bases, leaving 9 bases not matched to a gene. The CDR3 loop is CASSSRDRGPPQHF. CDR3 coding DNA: TGTGCCAGCAGTAGCCGGGACAGGGGACCCCCCCAGCATTTT.

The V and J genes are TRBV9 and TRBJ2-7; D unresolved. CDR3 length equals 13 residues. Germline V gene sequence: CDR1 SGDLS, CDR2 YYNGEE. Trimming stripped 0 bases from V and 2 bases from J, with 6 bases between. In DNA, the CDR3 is TGTGCCAGCAGCGTAGGATGGACCTACGAGCAGTACTTC. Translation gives CASSVGWTYEQYF.

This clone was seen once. The CDR3: CASSLGAVYNEQFF. CDR3 sequence (DNA): TGTGCCAGCAGCTTGGGGGCAGTATACAATGAGCAGTTCTTC. V usage is TRBV5-6 and J usage is TRBJ2-1; D not resolved. CDR1 and CDR2 (germline): SGHDT, YYEEEE. The CDR3 has 14 amino acids. The ends were cut back, 0 bases at V and 4 bases at J, with 8 bases in the middle.

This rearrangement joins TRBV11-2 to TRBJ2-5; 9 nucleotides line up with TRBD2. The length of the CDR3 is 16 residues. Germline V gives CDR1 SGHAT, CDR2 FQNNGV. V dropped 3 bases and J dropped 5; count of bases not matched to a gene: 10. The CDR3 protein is CASSFPGGGARETQYF. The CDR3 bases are TGTGCCAGCAGCTTCCCTGGCGGGGGGGCTCGGGAGACCCAGTACTTC.

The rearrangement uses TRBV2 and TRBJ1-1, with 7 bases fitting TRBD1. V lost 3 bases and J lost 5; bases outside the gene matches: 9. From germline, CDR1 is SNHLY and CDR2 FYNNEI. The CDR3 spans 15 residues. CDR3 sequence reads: CASSDDREWDTEAFF. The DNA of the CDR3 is TGTGCCAGCAGTGACGACAGGGAATGGGATACTGAAGCTTTCTTT.

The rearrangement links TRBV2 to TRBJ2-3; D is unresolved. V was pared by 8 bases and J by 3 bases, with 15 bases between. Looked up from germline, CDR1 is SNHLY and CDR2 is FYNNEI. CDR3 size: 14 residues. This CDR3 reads CASLDSSKTDTQYF. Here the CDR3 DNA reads TGTGCCAGCTTGGATAGCAGTAAGACAGATACGCAGTATTTT.

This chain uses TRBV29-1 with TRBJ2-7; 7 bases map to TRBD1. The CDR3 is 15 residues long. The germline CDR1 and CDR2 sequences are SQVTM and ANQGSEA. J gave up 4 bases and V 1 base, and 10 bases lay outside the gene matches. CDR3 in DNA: TGCAGCGTTGAAGGTGTGCCCGGGACAGCTTACGAGCAGTACTTC. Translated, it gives CSVEGVPGTAYEQYF.

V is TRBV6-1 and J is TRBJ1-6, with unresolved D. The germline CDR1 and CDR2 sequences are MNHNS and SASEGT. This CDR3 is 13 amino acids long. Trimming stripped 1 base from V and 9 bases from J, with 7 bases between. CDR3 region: CASSEDWGSPLHF. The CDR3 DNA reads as TGTGCCAGCAGTGAAGATTGGGGTTCACCCCTCCACTTT.

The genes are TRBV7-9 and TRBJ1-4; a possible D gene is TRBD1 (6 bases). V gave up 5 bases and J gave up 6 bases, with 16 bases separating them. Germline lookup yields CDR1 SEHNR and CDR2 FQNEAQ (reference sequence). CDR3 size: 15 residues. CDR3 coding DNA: TGTGCCAGCAGCGCGTCAGGGGCGGGGGATGAAAAACTGTTTTTT. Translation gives CASSASGAGDEKLFF.

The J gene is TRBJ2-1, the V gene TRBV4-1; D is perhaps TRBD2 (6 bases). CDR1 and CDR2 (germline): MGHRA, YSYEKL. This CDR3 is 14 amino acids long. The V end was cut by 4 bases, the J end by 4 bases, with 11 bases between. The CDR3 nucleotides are TGCGCCAGCAGCCGGGACTCTTCTTACAATGAGCAGTTCTTC. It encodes CASSRDSSYNEQFF.

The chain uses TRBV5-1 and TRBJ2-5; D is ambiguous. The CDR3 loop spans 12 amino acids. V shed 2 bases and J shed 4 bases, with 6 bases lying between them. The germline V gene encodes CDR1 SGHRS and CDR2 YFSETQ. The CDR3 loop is CASSFERETQYF. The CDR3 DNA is TGCGCCAGCAGCTTCGAACGAGAGACCCAGTACTTC.

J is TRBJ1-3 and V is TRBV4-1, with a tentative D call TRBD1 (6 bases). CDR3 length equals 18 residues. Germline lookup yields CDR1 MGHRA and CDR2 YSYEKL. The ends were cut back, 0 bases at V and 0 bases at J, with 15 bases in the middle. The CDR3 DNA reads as TGCGCCAGCAGCCAAGATGATTGGGACACGAGCTCTGGAAACACCATATATTTT. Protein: CASSQDDWDTSSGNTIYF.

CDR3 bases: TGTGCCAGCAGCTCCTATGCTGGGACAGGCCAAGAGACCCAGTACTTC. Its protein product is CASSSYAGTGQETQYF. The chain links TRBV7-2 to TRBJ2-5, with 8 bases identical to TRBD1. The CDR3 totals 16 residues. Germline V gene data show CDR1 as SGHTA and CDR2 as FQGNSA. V trimming: 4 bases; J trimming: 1 base; junction bases outside the gene matches: 8.

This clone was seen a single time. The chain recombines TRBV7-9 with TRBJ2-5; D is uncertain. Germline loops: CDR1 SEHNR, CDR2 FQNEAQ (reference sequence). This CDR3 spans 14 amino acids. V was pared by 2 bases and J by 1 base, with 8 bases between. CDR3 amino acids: CASSLSPLQETQYF. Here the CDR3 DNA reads TGTGCCAGCAGCTTATCCCCCCTCCAAGAGACCCAGTACTTC.

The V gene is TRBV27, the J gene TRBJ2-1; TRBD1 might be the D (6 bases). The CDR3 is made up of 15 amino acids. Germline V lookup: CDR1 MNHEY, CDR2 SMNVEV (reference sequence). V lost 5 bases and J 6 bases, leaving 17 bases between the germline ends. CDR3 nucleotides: TGTGCCAGCAGTCCCCTGGACAGAGCCGTCAATGAGCAGTTCTTC. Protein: CASSPLDRAVNEQFF.

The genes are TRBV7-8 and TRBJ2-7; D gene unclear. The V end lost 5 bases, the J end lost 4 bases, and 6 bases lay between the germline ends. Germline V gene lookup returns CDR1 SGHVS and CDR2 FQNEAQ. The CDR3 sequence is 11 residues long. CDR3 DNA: TGTGCCAGCAGCCAGGAGTACGAGCAGTACTTC. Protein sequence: CASSQEYEQYF.

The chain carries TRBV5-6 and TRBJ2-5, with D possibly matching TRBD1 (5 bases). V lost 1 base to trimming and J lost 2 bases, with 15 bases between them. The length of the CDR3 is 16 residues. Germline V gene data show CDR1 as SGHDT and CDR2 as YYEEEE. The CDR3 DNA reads TGTGCCAGCAGCTTGTTATCCCGACAGAGTCAAGAGACCCAGTACTTC. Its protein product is CASSLLSRQSQETQYF.

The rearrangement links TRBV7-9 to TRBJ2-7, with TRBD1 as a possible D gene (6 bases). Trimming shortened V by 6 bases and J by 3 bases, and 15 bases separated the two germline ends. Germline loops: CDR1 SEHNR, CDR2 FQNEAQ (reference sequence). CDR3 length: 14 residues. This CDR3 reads CASSSSLQGYEQYF. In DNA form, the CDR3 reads TGTGCCAGCAGTTCCTCATTACAGGGCTACGAGCAGTACTTC.

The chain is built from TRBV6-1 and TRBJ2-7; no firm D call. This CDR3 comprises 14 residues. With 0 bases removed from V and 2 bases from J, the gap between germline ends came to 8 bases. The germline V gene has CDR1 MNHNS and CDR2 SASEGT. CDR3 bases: TGTGCCAGCAGTGAAGCTAATCTCCCCTACGAGCAGTACTTC. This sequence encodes CASSEANLPYEQYF.

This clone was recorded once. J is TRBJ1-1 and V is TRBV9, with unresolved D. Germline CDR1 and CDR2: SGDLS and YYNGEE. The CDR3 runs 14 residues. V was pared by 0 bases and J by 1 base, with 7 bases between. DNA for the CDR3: TGTGCCAGCAGCGTAGAACAGACGAACACTGAAGCTTTCTTT. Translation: CASSVEQTNTEAFF.

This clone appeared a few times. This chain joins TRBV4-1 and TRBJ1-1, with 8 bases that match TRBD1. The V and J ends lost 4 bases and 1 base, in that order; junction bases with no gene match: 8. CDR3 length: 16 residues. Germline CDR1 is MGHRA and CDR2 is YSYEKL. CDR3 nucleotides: TGCGCCAGCAGCCCTATCCCGGGACAGGCGAACACTGAAGCTTTCTTT. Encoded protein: CASSPIPGQANTEAFF.

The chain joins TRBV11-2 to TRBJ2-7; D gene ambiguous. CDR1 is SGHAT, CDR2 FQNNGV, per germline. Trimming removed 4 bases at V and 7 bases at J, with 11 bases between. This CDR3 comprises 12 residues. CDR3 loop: CASSSSWREQYF. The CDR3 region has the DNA TGTGCCAGCAGCTCCTCGTGGCGGGAGCAGTACTTC.

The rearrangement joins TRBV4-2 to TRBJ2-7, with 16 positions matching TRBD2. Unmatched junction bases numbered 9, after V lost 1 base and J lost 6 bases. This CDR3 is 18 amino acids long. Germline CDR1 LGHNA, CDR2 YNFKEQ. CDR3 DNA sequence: TGTGCCAGCAGCCAAGTAGGGACTAGCGGGGGGGCTGTGTTCGAGCAGTACTTC. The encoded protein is CASSQVGTSGGAVFEQYF.

DNA of the CDR3: TGTGCCAGTGGGCTAGCGGGGGTTGGTGAGCAGTTCTTC. Its translation: CASGLAGVGEQFF. This chain uses TRBV19 with TRBJ2-1, with TRBD2 matching 10 bases. Germline V lookup: CDR1 LNHDA, CDR2 SQIVND (reference sequence). This CDR3 has 13 residues. Trimming at V came to 8 bases and at J to 9 bases, leaving 7 bases not matched to a gene.

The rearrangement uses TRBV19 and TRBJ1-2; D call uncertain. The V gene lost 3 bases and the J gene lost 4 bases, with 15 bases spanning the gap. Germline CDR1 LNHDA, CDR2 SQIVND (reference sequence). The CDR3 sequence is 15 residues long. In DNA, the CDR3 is TGTGCCAGTAGTATTTTCAACGCCTATTCCTATGGCTACACCTTC. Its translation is CASSIFNAYSYGYTF.